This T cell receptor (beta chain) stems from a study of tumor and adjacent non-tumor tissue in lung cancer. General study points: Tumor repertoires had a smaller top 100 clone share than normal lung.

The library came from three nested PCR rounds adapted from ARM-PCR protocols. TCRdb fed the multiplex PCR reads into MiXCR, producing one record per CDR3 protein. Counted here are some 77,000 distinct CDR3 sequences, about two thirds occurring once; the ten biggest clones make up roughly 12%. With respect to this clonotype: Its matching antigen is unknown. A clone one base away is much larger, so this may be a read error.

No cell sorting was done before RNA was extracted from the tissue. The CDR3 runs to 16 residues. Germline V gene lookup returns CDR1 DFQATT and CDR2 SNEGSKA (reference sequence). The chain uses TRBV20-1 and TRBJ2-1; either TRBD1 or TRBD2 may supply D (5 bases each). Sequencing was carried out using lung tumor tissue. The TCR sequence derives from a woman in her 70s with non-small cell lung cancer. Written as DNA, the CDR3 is TGCAGTGCTAGGATTGGGACGGTGAGCTCCTACAATGAGCGGTTCTTC. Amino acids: CSARIGTVSSYNERFF.